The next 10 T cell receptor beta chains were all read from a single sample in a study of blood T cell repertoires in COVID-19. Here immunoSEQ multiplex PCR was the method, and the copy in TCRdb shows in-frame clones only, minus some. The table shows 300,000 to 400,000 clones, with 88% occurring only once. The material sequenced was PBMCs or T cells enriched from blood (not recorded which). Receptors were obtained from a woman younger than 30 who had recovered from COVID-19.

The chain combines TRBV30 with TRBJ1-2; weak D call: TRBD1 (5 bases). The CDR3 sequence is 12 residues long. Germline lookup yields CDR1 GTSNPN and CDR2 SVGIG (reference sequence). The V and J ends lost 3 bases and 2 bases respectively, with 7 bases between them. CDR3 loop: CAWSHRNYGYTF. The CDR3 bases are TGTGCCTGGAGCCACAGGAACTATGGCTACACCTTC.

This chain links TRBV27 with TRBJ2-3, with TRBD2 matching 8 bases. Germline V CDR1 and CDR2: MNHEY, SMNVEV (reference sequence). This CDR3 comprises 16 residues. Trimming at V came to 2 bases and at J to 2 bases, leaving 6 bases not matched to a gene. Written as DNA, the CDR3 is TGTGCCAGCAGTTTAAGGGCGGGGGGCTTCACAGATACGCAGTATTTT. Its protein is CASSLRAGGFTDTQYF.

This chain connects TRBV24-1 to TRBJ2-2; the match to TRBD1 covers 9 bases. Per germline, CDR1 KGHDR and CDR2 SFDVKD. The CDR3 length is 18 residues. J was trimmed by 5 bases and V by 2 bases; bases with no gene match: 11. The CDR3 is CATSDYVPGQGWTGELFF. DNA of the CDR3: TGTGCCACCAGTGATTATGTTCCGGGACAGGGCTGGACCGGGGAGCTGTTTTTT.

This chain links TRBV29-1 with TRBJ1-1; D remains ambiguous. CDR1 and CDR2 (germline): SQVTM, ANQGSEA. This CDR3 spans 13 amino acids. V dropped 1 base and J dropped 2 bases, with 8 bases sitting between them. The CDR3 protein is CSVEGRFNTEAFF. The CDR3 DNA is TGCAGCGTTGAAGGCAGATTCAACACTGAAGCTTTCTTT.

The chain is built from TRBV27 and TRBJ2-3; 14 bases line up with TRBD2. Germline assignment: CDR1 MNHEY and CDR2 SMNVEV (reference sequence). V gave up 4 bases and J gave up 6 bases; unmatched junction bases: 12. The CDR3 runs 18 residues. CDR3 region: CASSSLPPGTSGGDTQYF. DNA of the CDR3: TGTGCCAGCAGTTCCCTCCCCCCCGGGACTAGCGGGGGTGATACGCAGTATTTT.

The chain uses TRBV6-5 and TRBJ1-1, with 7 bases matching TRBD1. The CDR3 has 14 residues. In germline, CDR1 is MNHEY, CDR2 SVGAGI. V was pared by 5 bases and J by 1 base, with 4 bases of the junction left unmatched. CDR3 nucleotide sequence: TGTGCCAGCAGTCAATGGGACAGGAACACTGAAGCTTTCTTT. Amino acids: CASSQWDRNTEAFF.

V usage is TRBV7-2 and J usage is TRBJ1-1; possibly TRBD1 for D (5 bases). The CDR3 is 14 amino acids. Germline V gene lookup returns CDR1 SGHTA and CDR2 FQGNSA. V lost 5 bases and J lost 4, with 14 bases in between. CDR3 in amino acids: CASSPWGEGTEAFF. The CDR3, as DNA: TGTGCCAGCAGCCCCTGGGGGGAGGGCACTGAAGCTTTCTTT.

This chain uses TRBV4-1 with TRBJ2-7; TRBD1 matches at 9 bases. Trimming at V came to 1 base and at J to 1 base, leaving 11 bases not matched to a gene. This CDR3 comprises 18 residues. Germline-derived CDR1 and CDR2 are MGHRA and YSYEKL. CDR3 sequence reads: CASSQVQGAIVRSYEQYF. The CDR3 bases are TGCGCCAGCAGCCAAGTACAGGGGGCGATTGTCAGATCCTACGAGCAGTACTTC.

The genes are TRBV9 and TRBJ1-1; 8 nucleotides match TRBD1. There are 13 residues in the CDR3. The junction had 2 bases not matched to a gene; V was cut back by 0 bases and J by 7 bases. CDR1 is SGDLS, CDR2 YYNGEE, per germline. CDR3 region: CASSVAGGHEAFF. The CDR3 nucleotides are TGTGCCAGCAGCGTAGCAGGGGGCCATGAAGCTTTCTTT.

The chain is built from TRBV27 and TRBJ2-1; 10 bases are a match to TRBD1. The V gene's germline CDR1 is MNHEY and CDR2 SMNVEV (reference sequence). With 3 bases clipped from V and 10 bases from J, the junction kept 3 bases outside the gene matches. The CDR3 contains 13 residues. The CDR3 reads CASSLGQGNEQFF. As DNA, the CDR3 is TGTGCCAGCAGTTTGGGACAGGGGAACGAGCAGTTCTTC.